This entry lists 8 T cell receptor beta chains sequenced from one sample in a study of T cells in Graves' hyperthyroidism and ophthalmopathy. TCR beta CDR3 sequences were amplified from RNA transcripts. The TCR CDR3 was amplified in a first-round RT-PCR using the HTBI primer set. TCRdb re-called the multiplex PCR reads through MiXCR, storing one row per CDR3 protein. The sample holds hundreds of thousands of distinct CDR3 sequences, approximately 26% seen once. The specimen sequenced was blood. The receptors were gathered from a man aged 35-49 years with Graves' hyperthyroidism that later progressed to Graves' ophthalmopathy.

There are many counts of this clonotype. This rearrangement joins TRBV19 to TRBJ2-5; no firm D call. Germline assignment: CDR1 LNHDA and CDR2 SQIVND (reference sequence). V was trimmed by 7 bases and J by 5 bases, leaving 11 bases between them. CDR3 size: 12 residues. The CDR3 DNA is TGTGCCAGTACCAATGAGGTTGAGACCCAGTACTTC. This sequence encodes CASTNEVETQYF.

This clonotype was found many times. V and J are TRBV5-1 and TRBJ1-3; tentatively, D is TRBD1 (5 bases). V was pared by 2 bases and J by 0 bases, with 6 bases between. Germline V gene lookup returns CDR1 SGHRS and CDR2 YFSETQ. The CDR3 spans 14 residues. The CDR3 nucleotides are TGCGCCAGCAGCTTTGGGACCTCTGGAAACACCATATATTTT. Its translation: CASSFGTSGNTIYF.

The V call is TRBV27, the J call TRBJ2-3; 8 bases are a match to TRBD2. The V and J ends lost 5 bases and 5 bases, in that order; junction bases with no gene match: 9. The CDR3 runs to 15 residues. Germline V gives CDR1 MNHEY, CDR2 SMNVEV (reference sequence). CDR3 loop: CASSHPGLGRDTQYF. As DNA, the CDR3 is TGTGCCAGCAGTCACCCGGGACTAGGAAGAGATACGCAGTATTTT.

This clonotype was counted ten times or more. CDR3 loop: CASSFFVDGELFF. For the CDR3, the DNA is TGTGCCAGCAGTTTCTTTGTAGACGGGGAGCTGTTTTTT. The chain carries TRBV12-3 or TRBV12-4 and TRBJ2-2, with D unclear. The CDR3 extends over 13 amino acids. Trimming left V 3 bases short and J 7 bases short, with 9 bases between.

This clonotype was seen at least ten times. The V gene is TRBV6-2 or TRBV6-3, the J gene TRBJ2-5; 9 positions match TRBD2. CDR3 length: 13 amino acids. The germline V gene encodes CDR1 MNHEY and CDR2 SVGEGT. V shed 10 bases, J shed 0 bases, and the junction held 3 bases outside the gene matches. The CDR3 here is CATGLAYQETQYF. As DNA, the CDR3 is TGTGCCACAGGACTAGCGTACCAAGAGACCCAGTACTTC.

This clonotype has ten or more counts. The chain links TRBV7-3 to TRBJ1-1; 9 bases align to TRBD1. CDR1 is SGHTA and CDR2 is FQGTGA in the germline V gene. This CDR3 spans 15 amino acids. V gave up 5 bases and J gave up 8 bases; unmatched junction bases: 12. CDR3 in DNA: TGTGCCAGCAGCGCCACAGGGGGCGGCTCTCACGAAGCTTTCTTT. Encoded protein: CASSATGGGSHEAFF.

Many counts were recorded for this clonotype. The chain's CDR3 is CASSLTSLNTEAFF. CDR3 sequence (DNA): TGTGCCAGCAGCTTAACGAGTCTTAACACTGAAGCTTTCTTT. The rearrangement uses TRBV7-3 and TRBJ1-1; D gene unclear. Germline assignment: CDR1 SGHTA and CDR2 FQGTGA. V gave up 0 bases and J gave up 2 bases, with 7 bases separating them. This CDR3 spans 14 amino acids.

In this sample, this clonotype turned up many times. This chain's CDR3 is CATQRIGGDEQYF. In nucleotides, the CDR3 is TGTGCCACCCAAAGGATAGGGGGCGACGAGCAGTACTTC. The V call is TRBV19, the J call TRBJ2-7; TRBD1 matches 7 bases. CDR1 is LNHDA, CDR2 SQIVND, per germline (reference sequence). There are 13 residues in the CDR3. V shed 10 bases and J 5 bases; nucleotides not matched to a gene: 11.